This TCR beta chain was observed in a study of blood T cell repertoires in COVID-19. Turning to the study itself: Collection of acute and convalescent COVID-19 samples took place in the United States, Italy and Spain. From T cells, B-cell-depleted T cells, or PBMCs came the material, which was cDNA or gDNA.

In the source study's methods: Reference gene primer amplification yielded estimated nucleated cell counts. The data were produced by immunoSEQ multiplex PCR, yet TCRdb's version contains in-frame clones alone and is incomplete. That table gives V, J and clone size, and the DNA gave D and trimming. Of around 100,000 clones in the sample, about 91% are singletons; the top ten hold roughly 3.5%. Sequenced: peripheral blood. The TCR originated in a human donor in a cohort sampled during active COVID-19.

In DNA form, the CDR3 reads TGTGCCAGCAGCTATCAGGGAAAAGGTGGCTACACCTTC. The encoded protein is CASSYQGKGGYTF. The chain links TRBV27 to TRBJ1-2; tentatively, D is TRBD1 (5 bases). The CDR3 has 13 residues. Trimming took off 6 bases at V and 7 bases at J, with 15 bases between the two ends. Germline CDR1 MNHEY, CDR2 SMNVEV (reference sequence).